This TCR beta chain was retrieved from a study of CD8 T cell repertoires and HIV-1 epitope variants. The V and J ends lost 3 bases and 4 bases respectively, with 13 bases between them. This CDR3 has 14 residues. Germline assignment: CDR1 SGDLS and CDR2 YYNGEE. This clone was seen a handful of times. What it binds is unknown. Measured with immunoSEQ multiplex PCR; TCRdb has only the in-frame clones, and not every one. The table includes 3,400 or so clones, roughly 71% detected once. The TCR sequence derives from a male donor with HIV. V is TRBV9 and J is TRBJ1-1, with TRBD1 as a possible D gene (5 bases). Sequenced: cultured CD8+ T cells derived from PBMCs. The CDR3 spells CASSAGVGVTEAFF. In DNA, the CDR3 is TGTGCCAGCAGCGCGGGGGTAGGGGTCACTGAAGCTTTCTTT.